Presented here are 21 T cell receptor beta chains from one specimen sequenced in a study of T cells after yellow fever vaccination. TCRdb passed the 5' RACE reads through MiXCR, listing each CDR3 protein once. The table records around 300,000 distinct CDR3 sequences, roughly 4.3% of them present only once. Sequencing was performed on PBMCs, taken 5 days after the yellow fever booster vaccination. The receptors were gathered from a man aged 18-30 years who received the YFV17D yellow fever vaccine.

This clonotype occurred a few times. The rearrangement uses TRBV30 and TRBJ2-7; weak D call: TRBD1 (6 bases). The germline V and J ends were trimmed by 0 bases and 0 bases, with 12 bases remaining between them. Germline CDR1 GTSNPN, CDR2 SVGIG (reference sequence). This CDR3 comprises 15 residues. The CDR3 DNA reads TGTGCCTGGAGTGTACCCGACAGGTACTCCTACGAGCAGTACTTC. Its protein product is CAWSVPDRYSYEQYF.

This sequence joins TRBV7-9 and TRBJ2-2, with 7 bases identical to TRBD2. Looked up from germline, CDR1 is SEHNR and CDR2 is FQNEAQ (reference sequence). J lost 5 bases, V lost 1 base, and 7 bases had no gene match. This CDR3 spans 16 amino acids. The CDR3 DNA reads TGTGCCAGCAGCTTAGGTCCCCGGCGGGGGACCGGGGAGCTGTTTTTT. Its translation: CASSLGPRRGTGELFF.

This clonotype was recorded a few times. V is TRBV7-8 and J is TRBJ2-1; possible D gene TRBD2, 5 bases. This CDR3 is built from 12 residues. Germline-derived CDR1 and CDR2 are SGHVS and FQNEAQ. V lost 2 bases to trimming and J lost 7 bases, with 6 bases between them. CDR3 bases: TGTGCCAGCAGCTTATGGGAGAATGAGCAGTTCTTC. This gives the protein CASSLWENEQFF.

The chain couples TRBV7-3 to TRBJ2-5; D is ambiguous. The V and J ends lost 2 bases and 5 bases respectively, with 9 bases between them. Germline assignment: CDR1 SGHTA and CDR2 FQGTGA. This CDR3 spans 13 amino acids. DNA for the CDR3: TGTGCCAGCAGCTTAGCTAGATATGAGACCCAGTACTTC. Residues: CASSLARYETQYF.

V and J are TRBV7-2 and TRBJ1-6; possibly TRBD1 for D (5 bases). This CDR3 has 14 amino acids. CDR1 SGHTA and CDR2 FQGNSA come from the germline V gene. V lost 5 bases and J 4 bases, leaving 9 bases between the germline ends. In DNA form, the CDR3 reads TGTGCCAGCAGCGGCAGGGAATATAATTCACCCCTCCACTTT. Amino acids: CASSGREYNSPLHF.

This clonotype was found a few times. The CDR3 loop is CASSQGAGFRTPLHF. The CDR3 DNA is TGTGCCAGCAGCCAAGGGGCAGGGTTTCGTACACCCCTCCACTTT. V usage is TRBV14 and J usage is TRBJ1-6, with TRBD1 as a possible D gene (5 bases). This CDR3 contains 15 residues. Germline V gives CDR1 SGHDN, CDR2 FVKESK. V was shortened by 1 base and J by 11 bases, with 15 bases between the two germline ends.

This clonotype was recorded at least ten times. This chain connects TRBV27 to TRBJ1-2; D is possibly TRBD1 (5 bases). The CDR3 loop spans 14 amino acids. Germline assignment: CDR1 MNHEY and CDR2 SMNVEV (reference sequence). Trimming left V 0 bases short and J 7 bases short, with 12 bases between. Here the CDR3 reads CASSLSGGSGGYTF. DNA for the CDR3: TGTGCCAGCAGTTTATCCGGGGGATCTGGTGGCTACACCTTC.

The sample holds many counts of this clonotype. The V call is TRBV7-3, the J call TRBJ1-1, with TRBD1 matching 7 bases. CDR3 size: 15 residues. Germline CDR1 reads SGHTA; CDR2 reads FQGTGA. V shed 6 bases and J 3 bases; nucleotides not matched to a gene: 10. Here the CDR3 DNA reads TGTGCCAGCAGTTTGGAGGGGGCAAGGGACACTGAAGCTTTCTTT. This gives the protein CASSLEGARDTEAFF.

A few counts support this clonotype. The chain joins TRBV28 to TRBJ2-7; D might be TRBD1 (6 bases). Between the trimmed V and J ends, which lost 7 bases and 6 bases, there was a span of 13 bases. CDR1 is MDHEN and CDR2 is SYDVKM in the germline V gene. The CDR3 is 12 amino acids. The CDR3: CASTNQGSEQYV. CDR3 bases: TGTGCCAGCACCAACCAGGGGTCCGAGCAGTACGTC.

This clonotype was seen at least ten times. In nucleotides, the CDR3 is TGTGCCAGCAGCTTGACAGGTGGAACCTACGAGCAGTACTTC. Amino acids: CASSLTGGTYEQYF. This chain uses TRBV7-2 with TRBJ2-7; TRBD1 might be the D (6 bases). The germline V gene has CDR1 SGHTA and CDR2 FQGNSA. There are 14 residues in the CDR3. Between the trimmed V and J ends, which lost 3 bases and 2 bases, there was a span of 11 bases.

This clonotype was found a few times. The chain recombines TRBV5-1 with TRBJ2-5, with D perhaps TRBD1 (6 bases). Trimming left V 3 bases short and J 4 bases short, with 16 bases between. Germline V gene data show CDR1 as SGHRS and CDR2 as YFSETQ. CDR3 length: 15 amino acids. Written as DNA, the CDR3 is TGCGCCAGCAGCTCCTATGTACAGGGTGGAGAGACCCAGTACTTC. As protein: CASSSYVQGGETQYF.

This clonotype was seen a handful of times. The gene calls are TRBV4-3 and TRBJ2-6; D remains ambiguous. The CDR3 sequence is 16 residues long. The germline V gene has CDR1 LGHNA and CDR2 YSLEER. Trimming pared 0 bases from V and 0 bases from J, leaving 6 bases between. The CDR3 nucleotides are TGCGCCAGCAGCCAAGAAACGGACTCTGGGGCCAACGTCCTGACTTTC. This sequence encodes CASSQETDSGANVLTF.

A few counts support this clonotype. This chain links TRBV12-3 or TRBV12-4 with TRBJ2-2; D may be TRBD1 (6 bases). The CDR3 is 14 residues long. Deletions cut 6 bases from V and 5 bases from J, with 13 bases between. In DNA, the CDR3 is TGTGCCAGCAGACCGGGACATAATACCGGGGAGCTGTTTTTT. Translation: CASRPGHNTGELFF.

This clonotype was found many times. This chain joins TRBV11-2 and TRBJ2-5, with D perhaps TRBD1 (6 bases). V shed 5 bases and J shed 5 bases, with 15 bases lying between them. Per the germline V gene, CDR1 is SGHAT and CDR2 is FQNNGV. This CDR3 has 14 amino acids. CDR3 in amino acids: CASSGETGWETQYF. CDR3 nucleotide sequence: TGTGCCAGCAGCGGTGAGACAGGTTGGGAGACCCAGTACTTC.

This clonotype appeared many times. This chain links TRBV14 with TRBJ2-1; TRBD1 matches at 9 bases. The CDR3 has 15 amino acids. Trimming cost V 4 bases and J 4 bases; bases outside gene matches: 5. The germline gives CDR1 SGHDN, CDR2 FVKESK. As DNA, the CDR3 is TGTGCCAGCAGCCGGCCGGGACAGGGATACAATGAGCAGTTCTTC. Its translation: CASSRPGQGYNEQFF.

This clonotype has only a few counts. The chain carries TRBV10-3 and TRBJ2-1; 7 nucleotides match TRBD1. Germline loops: CDR1 ENHRY, CDR2 SYGVKD. V lost 5 bases to trimming and J lost 8 bases; unmatched junction nucleotides: 27. This CDR3 contains 20 residues. The CDR3 DNA is TGTGCCATCAGTCCTGGCCCCGGACAGGAGATCCTGAGTGGGGTGGATGAGCAGTTCTTC. Protein product: CAISPGPGQEILSGVDEQFF.

The genes are TRBV6-5 and TRBJ2-5, with 8 bases lining up with TRBD1. Germline-derived CDR1 and CDR2 are MNHEY and SVGAGI. The J segment lost 7 bases and the V segment lost 0 bases, leaving 4 bases of the junction unmatched. This CDR3 region has 14 residues. CDR3 coding DNA: TGTGCCAGCAGTTACTCCCGTACAGGGGGGACCCAGTACTTC. It codes for CASSYSRTGGTQYF.

The chain is built from TRBV4-2 and TRBJ2-7; either TRBD1 or TRBD2 may fit D (6 bases each). CDR3 length: 19 residues. V gave up 0 bases and J gave up 3 bases, with 24 bases separating them. Germline-derived CDR1 and CDR2 are LGHNA and YNFKEQ. DNA for the CDR3: TGTGCCAGCAGCCAAGAAGCCGCAATCGCGGGACACCTTCTCTACGAGCAGTACTTC. Amino acid sequence: CASSQEAAIAGHLLYEQYF.

This clonotype turned up a few times. This chain uses TRBV20-1 with TRBJ2-7; D perhaps matches TRBD2 (6 bases). The CDR3 contains 14 residues. Germline V gene sequence: CDR1 DFQATT, CDR2 SNEGSKA (reference sequence). The ends were cut back, 3 bases at V and 0 bases at J, with 12 bases in the middle. The CDR3 protein is CSARNGLRSYEQYF. CDR3 coding DNA: TGCAGTGCTAGGAACGGACTACGCTCCTACGAGCAGTACTTC.

This clonotype was seen only a few times. The chain recombines TRBV7-2 with TRBJ2-1; D may be TRBD1 (5 bases). Trimming removed 1 base from V and 0 bases from J, with 13 bases in between. The CDR3 sequence is 17 residues long. Germline CDR1 SGHTA, CDR2 FQGNSA. This CDR3 reads CASSLGPARVSYNEQFF. The CDR3 bases are TGTGCCAGCAGCTTAGGCCCAGCCAGGGTCTCCTACAATGAGCAGTTCTTC. Full variable domain (rest looked up from reference TRBV7-2 and TRBJ2-1): GAGVSQSPSNKVTEKGKDVELRCDPISGHTALYWYRQSLGQGLEFLIYFQGNSAPDKSGLPSDRFSAERTGGSVSTLTIQRTQQEDSAVYLCASSLGPARVSYNEQFFGPGTRLTVL.

The sample holds many counts of this clonotype. This rearrangement joins TRBV27 to TRBJ2-3; D might be TRBD1 (5 bases). Deletions cut 2 bases from V and 4 bases from J, with 10 bases between. CDR1 MNHEY and CDR2 SMNVEV come from the germline V gene (reference sequence). The CDR3 runs to 14 residues. CDR3 sequence: CASSLKGQPDTQYF. CDR3 in DNA: TGTGCCAGCAGTTTAAAGGGGCAGCCAGATACGCAGTATTTT.